The next 23 T cell receptor beta chains were all read from a single sample in a study of OX40 agonist ivuxolimab in advanced cancers. Only in-frame clones appear in the TCRdb table, and some are missing; sequencing was by immunoSEQ multiplex PCR. The sample carries tens of thousands of clones, approximately 85% recorded once. The starting material was CD4+ or CD8+ T cells sorted from blood, obtained in a trial of the OX40 agonist ivuxolimab. These receptors came from an adult with an advanced solid tumor such as melanoma, head and neck, liver or kidney cancer.

This chain uses TRBV6-5 with TRBJ2-7; 10 nucleotides agree with TRBD1. CDR1 and CDR2 from the germline V gene are MNHEY and SVGAGI. Trimming at V came to 6 bases and at J to 3 bases, leaving 5 bases not matched to a gene. The CDR3 runs to 14 residues. This chain's CDR3 is CASSRDRGIYEQYF. Written as DNA, the CDR3 is TGTGCCAGCAGCAGGGACAGGGGAATCTACGAGCAGTACTTC.

This rearrangement joins TRBV6-4 to TRBJ2-3, with a possible D match to TRBD1 (5 bases). This CDR3 has 16 residues. Germline CDR1 MRHNA, CDR2 SNTAGT. V lost 4 bases and J 2 bases, leaving 16 bases between the germline ends. The CDR3 DNA follows: TGTGCCAGCAGTGTCTCTCCTCAGGGATTCACAGATACGCAGTATTTT. The encoded protein is CASSVSPQGFTDTQYF.

This clone was seen a handful of times. V and J are TRBV19 and TRBJ2-2, with 7 bases identical to TRBD1. V lost 8 bases, J lost 3 bases, and 9 bases stayed unmatched. The CDR3 is made up of 15 amino acids. Looked up from germline, CDR1 is LNHDA and CDR2 is SQIVND (reference sequence). The CDR3 coding sequence is TGTGCCAGTGGTCAAGGGGGCGCCTACACCGGGGAGCTGTTTTTT. It yields the protein CASGQGGAYTGELFF.

The V gene is TRBV11-2, the J gene TRBJ2-3, with TRBD2 matching 8 bases. Trimming cost V 8 bases and J 4 bases; bases outside gene matches: 8. Looked up from germline, CDR1 is SGHAT and CDR2 is FQNNGV. The CDR3 has 14 amino acids. The DNA of the CDR3 is TGTGCCAGCGCGAGCGGGCGGGGGGCAGATACGCAGTATTTT. Its translation is CASASGRGADTQYF.

This chain joins TRBV6-1 and TRBJ1-5; D call uncertain. This CDR3 region has 13 residues. With 6 bases removed from V and 4 bases from J, the gap between germline ends came to 10 bases. CDR1 and CDR2 (germline): MNHNS, SASEGT. The CDR3 DNA reads TGTGCCAGCAGGGGAACCCCTAATCAGCCCCAGCATTTT. Residues: CASRGTPNQPQHF.

This CDR3 reads CASSLGGGPGNSPLHF. CDR3 in DNA: TGTGCCAGCAGCTTGGGAGGGGGCCCAGGCAATTCACCCCTCCACTTT. The J gene is TRBJ1-6, the V gene TRBV11-2, with TRBD1 matching 7 bases. V lost 3 bases, J lost 7 bases, and 9 bases stayed unmatched. The germline CDR1 and CDR2 sequences are SGHAT and FQNNGV. CDR3 length: 16 residues.

The gene calls are TRBV7-2 and TRBJ1-6, with D unresolved. Germline lookup yields CDR1 SGHTA and CDR2 FQGNSA. V lost 3 bases to trimming and J lost 1 base, with 7 bases between them. The CDR3 is made up of 15 amino acids. In nucleotides, the CDR3 is TGTGCCAGCAGCTTGGAAGGGTCCTATAATTCACCCCTCCACTTT. Amino acid sequence: CASSLEGSYNSPLHF. Complete variable domain (other parts from reference TRBV7-2 and TRBJ1-6): GAGVSQSPSNKVTEKGKDVELRCDPISGHTALYWYRQSLGQGLEFLIYFQGNSAPDKSGLPSDRFSAERTGGSVSTLTIQRTQQEDSAVYLCASSLEGSYNSPLHFGNGTRLTVT.

The chain has TRBV5-4 and TRBJ2-4, with TRBD1 matching over 8 bases. After removal of 0 bases from V and 0 bases from J, the junction contained 11 bases not matched to a gene. Germline V gene lookup returns CDR1 SGHNT and CDR2 YYREEE (reference sequence). The CDR3 covers 19 residues. The CDR3 bases are TGTGCCAGCAGCTTGGCGCAGGGGGCGATTAATCTAGCCAAAAACATTCAGTACTTC. This gives the protein CASSLAQGAINLAKNIQYF.

This chain links TRBV6-5 with TRBJ1-5, with 7 bases lining up with TRBD1. V dropped 6 bases and J dropped 6; count of bases not matched to a gene: 8. CDR3 length: 14 amino acids. Looked up from germline, CDR1 is MNHEY and CDR2 is SVGAGI. The CDR3 DNA sequence: TGTGCCAGCAGGCCTACAGGGGAAAGTCAGCCCCAGCATTTT. Its protein product is CASRPTGESQPQHF.

The chain employs TRBV6-5 and TRBJ2-1, with D perhaps assigned TRBD1 or TRBD2 (5 bases each). V was cut by 5 bases and J by 7 bases, with 18 bases left in between. Germline V gives CDR1 MNHEY, CDR2 SVGAGI. CDR3 size: 15 residues. The CDR3 DNA reads as TGTGCCAGCAGTGCCAGGGCCCCCGGGGAGAATGAGCAGTTCTTC. This codes for CASSARAPGENEQFF.

J is TRBJ2-7 and V is TRBV28; 8 bases are shared with TRBD2. J was trimmed by 4 bases and V by 7 bases; bases with no gene match: 9. This CDR3 is built from 14 residues. Germline V CDR1 and CDR2: MDHEN, SYDVKM. The CDR3 nucleotides are TGTGCCAGCACCACCGCGGGGGGTCTATACGAGCAGTACTTC. This translates into CASTTAGGLYEQYF.

This chain links TRBV28 with TRBJ2-4; D unclear. This CDR3 comprises 16 residues. The germline V gene has CDR1 MDHEN and CDR2 SYDVKM. V lost 1 base, J lost 2 bases, and 12 bases lay in between. This CDR3 is CASSLSALTSKNIQYF. In nucleotides, the CDR3 is TGTGCCAGCAGTTTATCGGCCCTGACATCCAAAAACATTCAGTACTTC.

The rearrangement uses TRBV2 and TRBJ2-1; D remains ambiguous. The CDR3 covers 13 residues. Germline V gene lookup returns CDR1 SNHLY and CDR2 FYNNEI. V lost 1 base, J lost 9 bases, and 10 bases lay in between. CDR3 residues: CASSEEVYSEQFF. The CDR3 nucleotides read TGTGCCAGCAGTGAAGAGGTATATAGTGAGCAGTTCTTC.

This chain uses TRBV7-9 with TRBJ1-1; D call uncertain. The CDR3 contains 18 residues. Per the germline V gene, CDR1 is SEHNR and CDR2 is FQNEAQ (reference sequence). Trimming took 4 bases from V and 0 from J, leaving 21 bases between them. The CDR3 DNA reads TGTGCCAGCAGCTCCACATCTCCGGGCCACCTGATGAACACTGAAGCTTTCTTT. This encodes CASSSTSPGHLMNTEAFF.

Here the CDR3 DNA reads TGTGCCAGCAGACCGGGACAGGGGTTCGAAAAACTGTTTTTT. This codes for CASRPGQGFEKLFF. This chain uses TRBV28 with TRBJ1-4; 10 nucleotides match TRBD1. Germline loops: CDR1 MDHEN, CDR2 SYDVKM. The V gene end was trimmed by 6 bases and the J gene end by 8 bases; junction bases not matched to a gene: 6. CDR3 length: 14 residues. The whole variable domain, remainder taken from reference TRBV28 and TRBJ1-4, is DVKVTQSSRYLVKRTGEKVFLECVQDMDHENMFWYRQDPGLGLRLIYFSYDVKMKEKGDIPEGYSVSREKKERFSLILESASTNQTSMYLCASRPGQGFEKLFFGSGTQLSVL.

This clone was seen a few times. Here the CDR3 DNA reads TGTGCCAGCTTGCGGGACAGGGGGTCAGCTTTCTTT. This codes for CASLRDRGSAFF. The rearrangement links TRBV28 to TRBJ1-1; 11 bases align to TRBD1. Trimming at V came to 8 bases and at J to 10 bases, leaving 6 bases not matched to a gene. Germline-derived CDR1 and CDR2 are MDHEN and SYDVKM. The CDR3 totals 12 residues.

The chain combines TRBV6-1 with TRBJ1-1, with D tentatively TRBD1 (6 bases). V was clipped by 3 bases and J by 3 bases, with 14 bases between them. CDR3 size: 15 residues. In germline, CDR1 is MNHNS, CDR2 SASEGT. CDR3 in amino acids: CASSDRGAAHTEAFF. The CDR3 DNA reads as TGTGCCAGCAGTGACCGGGGGGCTGCGCACACTGAAGCTTTCTTT.

The chain joins TRBV6-5 to TRBJ1-3, with D possibly TRBD1 on 5 matching bases. Germline loops: CDR1 MNHEY, CDR2 SVGAGI. This CDR3 comprises 14 residues. V was trimmed by 0 bases and J by 5 bases, leaving 8 bases between them. The CDR3 reads CASSYSDSRNTIYF. The CDR3 bases are TGTGCCAGCAGTTACTCAGACAGTCGAAACACCATATATTTT.

The V call is TRBV5-6, the J call TRBJ1-5; 11 bases align to TRBD1. There are 16 residues in the CDR3. Per germline, CDR1 SGHDT and CDR2 YYEEEE. V trimming: 1 base; J trimming: 1 base; junction bases outside the gene matches: 1. The CDR3: CASSLWDRGSNQPQHF. CDR3 DNA: TGTGCCAGCAGCTTGTGGGACAGGGGGAGCAATCAGCCCCAGCATTTT.

V and J are TRBV27 and TRBJ2-3, with 9 positions matching TRBD1. The CDR3 sequence is 14 residues long. The ends lost 6 bases at V and 5 bases at J; junction bases unmatched: 6. Germline V lookup: CDR1 MNHEY, CDR2 SMNVEV (reference sequence). CDR3 coding DNA: TGTGCCAGCAGCAAACAGGGGGCAGGAGATACGCAGTATTTT. Encoded protein: CASSKQGAGDTQYF.

The CDR3 is CASSSSGGLVREQYF. DNA for the CDR3: TGTGCCAGCAGCTCAAGCGGGGGGCTTGTAAGGGAGCAGTACTTC. The rearrangement uses TRBV5-8 and TRBJ2-7; 9 bases align to TRBD2. Germline values: CDR1 SGHTS, CDR2 YDEGEE. The CDR3 extends over 15 amino acids. Trimming at V came to 3 bases and at J to 7 bases, leaving 11 bases not matched to a gene.

This clone occurred a few times. V is TRBV6-1 and J is TRBJ2-1; 13 positions agree with TRBD2. Losses at the gene ends were 6 bases for V and 7 bases for J; bases not matched to a gene: 3. Germline V gene lookup returns CDR1 MNHNS and CDR2 SASEGT. The CDR3 sequence is 14 residues long. CDR3 sequence reads: CASRGTSGANEQFF. CDR3 bases: TGTGCCAGCAGGGGGACTAGCGGGGCTAATGAGCAGTTCTTC.

The J gene is TRBJ2-3, the V gene TRBV6-1; TRBD1 matches at 7 bases. This CDR3 has 15 amino acids. The trim removed 6 bases at V and 0 bases at J, leaving 6 bases unmatched. The germline V gene encodes CDR1 MNHNS and CDR2 SASEGT. CDR3 sequence: CASSTAGGSTDTQYF. CDR3 coding DNA: TGTGCCAGCAGCACGGCAGGGGGTAGCACAGATACGCAGTATTTT.